The source of this T cell receptor (beta chain) is a study of OX40 agonist ivuxolimab in advanced cancers. Study overall: Intravenous ivuxolimab at 0.01 to 10 mg/kg was given to patients every 2 weeks.

The repertoire was sequenced with immunoSEQ multiplex PCR; TCRdb's copy has only in-frame clones and lacks some. The table includes under 80,000 clones, 88% detected once. Looked up from germline, CDR1 is SGHTA and CDR2 is FQGTGA. The CDR3 contains 15 residues. V was trimmed by 0 bases and J by 3 bases, leaving 12 bases between them. Study results and limitations: Among the lowest peripheral clonal expansion occurred in 0.1-3.0 mg/kg partial responders. Average numbers of expanded clones were greater in CD8+ T cells than in CD4+.

As for this clone: Its antigen is currently unknown.

This clonotype was sampled from an adult with an advanced solid tumor such as melanoma, head and neck, liver or kidney cancer. The source was CD4+ or CD8+ T cells sorted from blood, collected in a trial of the OX40 agonist ivuxolimab. The chain couples TRBV7-3 to TRBJ2-7; D perhaps matches TRBD1 (5 bases). The CDR3 region has the DNA TGTGCCAGCAGCTTAACGGGGCAGGCTGGCTACGAGCAGTACTTC. It codes for CASSLTGQAGYEQYF. Full variable domain (remainder filled in from reference TRBV7-3 and TRBJ2-7): GAGVSQTPSNKVTEKGKYVELRCDPISGHTALYWYRQSLGQGPEFLIYFQGTGAADDSGLPNDRFFAVRPEGSVSTLKIQRTERGDSAVYLCASSLTGQAGYEQYFGPGTRLTVT.